This T cell receptor (beta chain) came from a study of blood T cell repertoires in COVID-19. Whole-study context: The United States, Italy and Spain supplied acute and convalescent COVID-19 samples. The analysed material was cDNA or gDNA that came from T cells, B-cell-depleted T cells, or PBMCs.

Authors' data handling: Cell counts per sample came from amplifying reference gene primers. Some clones are missing from TCRdb's copy, which holds only in-frame ones; the method was immunoSEQ multiplex PCR. V, J and clone size are taken as reported in that table, and D and trimming were inferred from the DNA itself. Among just under 150,000 clones listed, approximately 87% were seen once. Sequences were obtained from peripheral blood. The TCR comes from a woman aged 45-65 years with active or convalescent COVID-19.

The CDR3 DNA is TGCGCCAGCAGCCGAGCTATCGGGACTAGCTCCACAGATACGCAGTATTTT. The encoded protein is CASSRAIGTSSTDTQYF. The chain links TRBV5-1 to TRBJ2-3; 9 bases are shared with TRBD2. Germline CDR1 and CDR2: SGHRS and YFSETQ. J was trimmed by 2 bases and V by 4 bases; bases with no gene match: 11. The CDR3 sequence is 17 residues long.